Shown below are 27 T cell receptor beta chains from a single sample sequenced in a study of T cells in Graves' hyperthyroidism and ophthalmopathy. Using RNA transcripts as the source, TCR beta CDR3 regions were amplified. HTBI primers were employed in a first-round RT-PCR of the TCR CDR3. MiXCR, run by TCRdb on the multiplex PCR reads, gives a single entry per CDR3 protein. Found here are about 640,000 distinct CDR3 sequences, less than 25% of them singletons; the top ten hold roughly 30%. Sequencing was performed on blood. The receptors come from a young man with Graves' ophthalmopathy.

This clonotype was observed a handful of times. This chain uses TRBV15 with TRBJ1-2; no clear D. Germline CDR1 and CDR2: LNHNV and YYDKDF (reference sequence). The CDR3 is made up of 13 amino acids. The V end was cut by 3 bases, the J end by 3 bases, with 8 bases between. The CDR3 DNA reads TGTGCCACCAGCAGGAAGACGGACTATGGCTACACCTTC. Translated: CATSRKTDYGYTF.

This chain links TRBV6-2 or TRBV6-3 with TRBJ2-7; 12 bases are shared with TRBD1. The J segment lost 6 bases and the V segment lost 0 bases, leaving 3 bases of the junction unmatched. The CDR3 loop spans 15 amino acids. Germline V gives CDR1 MNHEY, CDR2 SVGEGT. The CDR3 DNA is TGTGCCAGCAGTTACTCGGGACAGGGGGCAGGCGAGCAGTACTTC. It yields the protein CASSYSGQGAGEQYF.

This clonotype was observed at least ten times. This sequence joins TRBV30 and TRBJ1-2; perhaps TRBD1 as D (6 bases). Germline V gene data show CDR1 as GTSNPN and CDR2 as SVGIG (reference sequence). The CDR3 has 15 amino acids. The ends were cut back, 5 bases at V and 3 bases at J, with 19 bases in the middle. The CDR3 DNA reads as TGTGCCTGGCGTGGGGGACACGGTGACTACTATGGCTACACCTTC. This sequence encodes CAWRGGHGDYYGYTF.

This clonotype was recorded at least ten times. J is TRBJ1-2 and V is TRBV28; 9 nucleotides line up with TRBD1. This CDR3 comprises 16 residues. V was pared by 7 bases and J by 4 bases, with 13 bases of the junction left unmatched. Germline CDR1 MDHEN, CDR2 SYDVKM. The CDR3 reads CASTLGPGQGSYGYTF. The CDR3 nucleotides read TGTGCCAGCACCTTGGGTCCCGGACAGGGGTCCTATGGCTACACCTTC.

This chain uses TRBV4-1 with TRBJ1-4; 8 nucleotides agree with TRBD1. The CDR3 length is 19 residues. Germline CDR1 MGHRA, CDR2 YSYEKL. V gave up 3 bases and J gave up 1 base; unmatched junction bases: 13. CDR3 sequence reads: CASSQERTGHSGTNEKLFF. In DNA, the CDR3 is TGCGCCAGCAGCCAGGAACGGACAGGGCATTCGGGAACTAATGAAAAACTGTTTTTT.

This chain joins TRBV28 and TRBJ2-2; TRBD1 or TRBD2 may be the D gene (5 bases each). This CDR3 comprises 14 residues. In germline, CDR1 is MDHEN, CDR2 SYDVKM. V was trimmed by 6 bases and J by 6 bases, leaving 14 bases between them. Here the CDR3 reads CASSQFRESGELFF. CDR3 sequence (DNA): TGTGCCAGCAGCCAATTCAGGGAGTCCGGGGAGCTGTTTTTT.

The V gene is TRBV18, the J gene TRBJ2-7; D is possibly TRBD2 (7 bases). The germline V gene has CDR1 KGHSH and CDR2 LQKENI. CDR3 size: 14 residues. Trimming removed 6 bases from V and 2 bases from J, with 14 bases in between. CDR3 sequence (DNA): TGTGCCAGCTCCCGGGAGGCAGGGGCCTACGAGCAGTACTTC. The encoded protein is CASSREAGAYEQYF.

This clonotype has a handful of counts. V gene TRBV7-9 combines with J gene TRBJ1-1; D unresolved. The CDR3 contains 12 residues. Looked up from germline, CDR1 is SEHNR and CDR2 is FQNEAQ (reference sequence). V lost 9 bases, J lost 0 bases, and 8 bases lay in between. The CDR3 sequence is CASDTMNTEAFF. Written as DNA, the CDR3 is TGTGCCAGTGACACTATGAACACTGAAGCTTTCTTT.

This clonotype turned up a few times. This rearrangement joins TRBV6-2 or TRBV6-3 to TRBJ2-1; tentatively, D is TRBD2 (6 bases). The CDR3 is made up of 13 amino acids. Germline CDR1 reads MNHEY; CDR2 reads SVGEGT. Trimming removed 9 bases from V and 3 bases from J, with 12 bases in between. CDR3 region: CASGTPFYNEQFF. The CDR3 bases are TGTGCCAGTGGGACTCCGTTCTACAATGAGCAGTTCTTC.

This chain links TRBV28 with TRBJ1-3; D is uncertain. Germline V gives CDR1 MDHEN, CDR2 SYDVKM. V was pared by 5 bases and J by 0 bases, with 8 bases between. The CDR3 is 14 residues long. The chain's CDR3 is CASSDSDSGNTIYF. Here the CDR3 DNA reads TGTGCCAGCAGTGATTCCGACTCTGGAAACACCATATATTTT.

This clonotype was picked up a small number of times. V gene TRBV7-3 combines with J gene TRBJ2-3; no definite D call. Trimming left V 4 bases short and J 6 bases short, with 11 bases between. The CDR3 length is 13 residues. Germline V gene data show CDR1 as SGHTA and CDR2 as FQGTGA. The CDR3 region has the DNA TGTGCCAGCAGCTCCCTCTACTCGGATACGCAGTATTTT. Translated: CASSSLYSDTQYF.

Concerning this clonotype itself: With a much larger clone just one base away, this may be a read error. The CDR3 DNA is TGTGCCAGCAGCCTCTCCGGGACAGGGGTCCAAGAGACCCGGTACTTC. This gives the protein CASSLSGTGVQETRYF. V gene TRBV11-2 combines with J gene TRBJ2-5; TRBD1 matches at 10 bases. Germline V CDR1 and CDR2: SGHAT, FQNNGV. The CDR3 sequence is 16 residues long.

Points on this clonotype: Being one base from a much bigger clone, this may be a read error. The J gene is TRBJ1-2, the V gene TRBV20-1, with D uncertain. The CDR3 covers 16 residues. Germline CDR1 and CDR2: DFQATT and SNEGSKA (reference sequence). CDR3 sequence reads: CSARDIGQNSAYGCTF. The CDR3 DNA reads TGCAGTGCTAGAGATATCGGCCAGAATTCCGCCTATGGCTGCACCTTC.

This clonotype was counted a few times. In nucleotides, the CDR3 is TGTGCCAGCAGTCACGGACTAGCGGGAGGTGGTGAGACCCAGTACTTC. It encodes CASSHGLAGGGETQYF. The J gene is TRBJ2-5, the V gene TRBV12-3 or TRBV12-4, with 14 bases fitting TRBD2. V was clipped by 5 bases and J by 5 bases; unmatched bases: 7. The CDR3 totals 16 residues.

With regard to this clonotype: A much larger clone differs by one base, so this may be a read error. The rearrangement uses TRBV7-2 and TRBJ2-2; D perhaps matches TRBD2 (6 bases). The CDR3 loop spans 13 amino acids. Per the germline V gene, CDR1 is SGHTA and CDR2 is FQGNSA. The CDR3 sequence is CASSHSNTGGLFF. In DNA form, the CDR3 reads TGTGCCAGCAGCCACAGTAACACCGGGGGGCTGTTTTTT.

This chain links TRBV19 with TRBJ1-2, with D maybe TRBD1 (6 bases). The CDR3 loop spans 13 amino acids. Deletions cut 8 bases from V and 6 bases from J, with 16 bases between. Germline V gene sequence: CDR1 LNHDA, CDR2 SQIVND (reference sequence). This chain's CDR3 is CASRTAGGDGYTF. The CDR3 DNA follows: TGTGCCAGTCGGACAGCGGGAGGTGATGGCTACACCTTC.

V and J are TRBV12-3 or TRBV12-4 and TRBJ1-5; a weak D match, TRBD1 (5 bases). V was shortened by 1 base and J by 0 bases, with 13 bases between the two germline ends. This CDR3 contains 17 residues. The CDR3 here is CASSLEVAGGSNQPQHF. DNA of the CDR3: TGTGCCAGCAGTTTAGAAGTGGCGGGGGGTAGCAATCAGCCCCAGCATTTT.

In the case of this clonotype: A junction end diverges from the germline sequence, so it may reflect a read error. The chain carries TRBV2 and TRBJ2-3, with D perhaps TRBD1 (6 bases). Germline CDR1 reads SNHLY; CDR2 reads FYNNEI. The CDR3 covers 15 residues. CDR3 sequence: CANSEPGAFTDTQYF. The CDR3 DNA sequence: TGTGCCAACAGTGAACCAGGGGCCTTCACAGATACGCAGTATTTT. The whole variable domain, remainder taken from reference TRBV2 and TRBJ2-3, is EPEVTQTPSHQVTQMGQEVILRCVPISNHLYFYWYRQILGQKVEFLVSFYNNEISEKSEIFDDQFSVERPDGSNFTLKIRSTKLEDSAMYFCANSEPGAFTDTQYFGPGTRLTVL.

In its sample, this clonotype was seen many times. DNA for the CDR3: TGCAGTGCTAGATTGGGACCTACCGGGGAGCTGTTTTTT. This translates into CSARLGPTGELFF. The chain is built from TRBV20-1 and TRBJ2-2; D tentatively reads TRBD1 or TRBD2 (5 bases each). The CDR3 extends over 13 amino acids. Germline V gene data show CDR1 as DFQATT and CDR2 as SNEGSKA (reference sequence). V gave up 2 bases and J gave up 5 bases, with 9 bases separating them.

This clonotype turned up a few times. The rearrangement links TRBV9 to TRBJ2-1, with TRBD2 matching 11 bases. Unmatched junction bases numbered 3, after V lost 0 bases and J lost 4 bases. Germline V lookup: CDR1 SGDLS, CDR2 YYNGEE. There are 16 residues in the CDR3. The CDR3 loop reads CASSVAPSGRYNEQFF. DNA of the CDR3: TGTGCCAGCAGCGTAGCCCCTAGCGGGAGGTACAATGAGCAGTTCTTC.

The chain joins TRBV28 to TRBJ1-5; D may be TRBD1 (5 bases). V was shortened by 3 bases and J by 4 bases, with 19 bases between the two germline ends. CDR1 is MDHEN, CDR2 SYDVKM, per germline. This CDR3 contains 17 residues. In DNA, the CDR3 is TGTGCCAGCAGTTTTGGCGTGGGGGTGGAAGGTAATCAGCCCCAGCATTTT. Its translation: CASSFGVGVEGNQPQHF.

This clonotype was recorded once. V is TRBV7-9 and J is TRBJ2-1; D unclear. Trimming removed 7 bases at V and 5 bases at J, with 12 bases between. CDR1 is SEHNR and CDR2 is FQNEAQ in the germline V gene (reference sequence). The CDR3 runs 13 residues. In DNA, the CDR3 is TGTGCCAGCAAGATAAATTCGAACAATGAGCAGTTCTTC. It codes for CASKINSNNEQFF.

A remark on this clonotype: An end of the junction does not agree with germline; a read error may underlie this. This rearrangement joins TRBV6-2 or TRBV6-3 to TRBJ2-2; unclear D gene. Germline V gene data show CDR1 as MNHEY and CDR2 as SVGEGT. The CDR3 spans 12 residues. The CDR3 spells CASSYSTGELFF. The CDR3 DNA sequence: TGTGCCAGCAGCTACTCGACCGGGGAGCTGTTTTTT.

The rearrangement joins TRBV28 to TRBJ1-4; D unresolved. This CDR3 has 15 amino acids. The V gene's germline CDR1 is MDHEN and CDR2 SYDVKM. V lost 5 bases, J lost 7 bases, and 17 bases lay in between. The CDR3 reads CASSTMYSSREKLFF. The CDR3 nucleotides read TGTGCCAGCAGTACCATGTACAGTTCCCGTGAAAAACTGTTTTTT.

In DNA, the CDR3 is TGCGCCAGCAGTGATGGCGGACAAAGGGATTCACCCCTCCACTTT. Its protein product is CASSDGGQRDSPLHF. The chain couples TRBV10-1 to TRBJ1-6, with D perhaps TRBD1 (5 bases). Germline V gene sequence: CDR1 WNHNN, CDR2 SYGVQD (reference sequence). V was cut by 3 bases and J by 8 bases, with 14 bases left in between. The CDR3 contains 15 residues.

The rearrangement links TRBV7-9 to TRBJ2-4; tentative D call: TRBD1 (5 bases). This CDR3 region has 14 residues. Between the trimmed V and J ends, which lost 6 bases and 0 bases, there was a span of 9 bases. Germline V gene lookup returns CDR1 SEHNR and CDR2 FQNEAQ (reference sequence). The CDR3 loop reads CASSFTGAKNIQYF. The CDR3 DNA is TGTGCCAGCAGTTTTACAGGAGCCAAAAACATTCAGTACTTC. Full variable domain (missing parts from reference TRBV7-9 and TRBJ2-4): DTGVSQNPRHKITKRGQNVTFRCDPISEHNRLYWYRQTLGQGPEFLTYFQNEAQLEKSRLLSDRFSAERPKGSFSTLEIQRTEQGDSAMYLCASSFTGAKNIQYFGAGTRLSVL.

The rearrangement uses TRBV28 and TRBJ2-1; TRBD2 agrees at 7 bases. Germline CDR1 and CDR2: MDHEN and SYDVKM. J lost 7 bases, V lost 3 bases, and 12 bases had no gene match. The CDR3 length is 16 residues. CDR3 protein: CASSFESGGHENEQFF. The CDR3 region has the DNA TGTGCCAGCAGTTTCGAATCGGGAGGCCACGAGAATGAGCAGTTCTTC.